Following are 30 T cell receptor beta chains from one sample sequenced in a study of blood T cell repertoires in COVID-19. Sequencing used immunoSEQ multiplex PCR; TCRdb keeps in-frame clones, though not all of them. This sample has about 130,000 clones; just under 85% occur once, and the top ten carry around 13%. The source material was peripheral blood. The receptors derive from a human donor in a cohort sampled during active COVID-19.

CDR3 nucleotides: TGCGCCAGCAGCACGAGAACAGGGTCAGCAGATACGCAGTATTTT. Translating it yields CASSTRTGSADTQYF. This chain links TRBV5-1 with TRBJ2-3; the D gene is possibly TRBD1 (6 bases). The CDR3 length is 15 residues. Germline V lookup: CDR1 SGHRS, CDR2 YFSETQ. V lost 4 bases and J 4 bases, leaving 16 bases between the germline ends.

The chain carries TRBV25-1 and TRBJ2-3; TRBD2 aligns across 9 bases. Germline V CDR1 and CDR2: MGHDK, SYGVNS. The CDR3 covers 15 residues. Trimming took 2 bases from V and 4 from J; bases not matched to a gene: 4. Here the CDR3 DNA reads TGTGCCAGCAGTGAAGGCGGGGGGGCCGCAGATACGCAGTATTTT. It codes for CASSEGGGAADTQYF. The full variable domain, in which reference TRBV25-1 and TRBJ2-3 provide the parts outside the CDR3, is EADIYQTPRYLVIGTGKKITLECSQTMGHDKMYWYQQDPGMELHLIHYSYGVNSTEKGDLSSESTVSRIRTEHFPLTLESARPSHTSQYLCASSEGGGAADTQYFGPGTRLTVL.

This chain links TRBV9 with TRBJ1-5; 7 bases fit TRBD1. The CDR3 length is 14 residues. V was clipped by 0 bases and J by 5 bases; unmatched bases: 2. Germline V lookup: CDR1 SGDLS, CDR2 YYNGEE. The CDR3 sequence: CASSVGQGDQPQHF. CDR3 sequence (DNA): TGTGCCAGCAGCGTAGGTCAGGGGGATCAGCCCCAGCATTTT. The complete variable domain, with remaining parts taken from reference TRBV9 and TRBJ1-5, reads DSGVTQTPKHLITATGQRVTLRCSPRSGDLSVYWYQQSLDQGLQFLIQYYNGEERAKGNILERFSAQQFPDLHSELNLSSLELGDSALYFCASSVGQGDQPQHFGDGTRLSIL.

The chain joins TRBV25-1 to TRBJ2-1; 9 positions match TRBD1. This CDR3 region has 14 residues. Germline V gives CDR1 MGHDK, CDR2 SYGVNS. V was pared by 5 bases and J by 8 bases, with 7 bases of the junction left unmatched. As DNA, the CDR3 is TGTGCCAGCAGTCCGGGACAGGGTCCCCATGAGCAGTTCTTC. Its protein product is CASSPGQGPHEQFF.

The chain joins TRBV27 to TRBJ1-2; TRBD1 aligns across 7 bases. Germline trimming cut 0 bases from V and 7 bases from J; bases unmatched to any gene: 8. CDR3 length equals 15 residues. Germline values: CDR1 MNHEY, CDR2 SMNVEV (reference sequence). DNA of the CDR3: TGTGCCAGCAGTTTATCGGGACAGCTAGGGCGTGGCTACACCTTC. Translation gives CASSLSGQLGRGYTF.

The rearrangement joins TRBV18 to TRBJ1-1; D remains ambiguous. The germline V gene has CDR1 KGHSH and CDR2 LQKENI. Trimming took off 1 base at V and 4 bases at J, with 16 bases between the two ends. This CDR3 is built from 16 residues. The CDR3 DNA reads TGTGCCAGCTCACCACAGTGGGAGGCTTCCGGCACTGAAGCTTTCTTT. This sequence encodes CASSPQWEASGTEAFF.

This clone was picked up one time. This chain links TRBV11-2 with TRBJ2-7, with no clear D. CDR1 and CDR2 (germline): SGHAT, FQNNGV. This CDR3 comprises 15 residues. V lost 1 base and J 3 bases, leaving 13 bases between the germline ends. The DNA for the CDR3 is TGTGCCAGCAGCTTAGGCAGCCTAGAAAACTACGAGCAGTACTTC. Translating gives CASSLGSLENYEQYF. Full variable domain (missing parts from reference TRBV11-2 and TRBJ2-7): EAGVAQSPRYKIIEKRQSVAFWCNPISGHATLYWYQQILGQGPKLLIQFQNNGVVDDSQLPKDRFSAERLKGVDSTLKIQPAKLEDSAVYLCASSLGSLENYEQYFGPGTRLTVT.

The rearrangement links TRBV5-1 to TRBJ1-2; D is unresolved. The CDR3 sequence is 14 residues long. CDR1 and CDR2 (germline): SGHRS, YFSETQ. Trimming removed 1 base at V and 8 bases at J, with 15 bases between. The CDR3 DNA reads TGCGCCAGCAGCTTGTCGGGGTCGGTACGAGGCTACACCTTC. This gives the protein CASSLSGSVRGYTF.

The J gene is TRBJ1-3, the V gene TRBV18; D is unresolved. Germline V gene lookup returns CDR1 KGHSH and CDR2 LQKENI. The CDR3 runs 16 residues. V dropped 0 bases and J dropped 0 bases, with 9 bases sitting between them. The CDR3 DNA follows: TGTGCCAGCTCACCACCAGGCGGATACTCTGGAAACACCATATATTTT. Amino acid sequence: CASSPPGGYSGNTIYF.

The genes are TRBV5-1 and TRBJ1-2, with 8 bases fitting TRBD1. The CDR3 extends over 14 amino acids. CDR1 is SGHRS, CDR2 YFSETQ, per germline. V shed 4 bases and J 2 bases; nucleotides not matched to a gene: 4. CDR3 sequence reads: CASSGTGGNYGYTF. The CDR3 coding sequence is TGCGCCAGCAGCGGCACAGGGGGAAACTATGGCTACACCTTC.

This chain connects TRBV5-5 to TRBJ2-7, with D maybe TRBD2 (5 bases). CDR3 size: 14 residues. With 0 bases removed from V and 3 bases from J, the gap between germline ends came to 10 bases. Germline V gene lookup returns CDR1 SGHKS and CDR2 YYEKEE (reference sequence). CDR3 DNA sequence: TGTGCCAGCAGCTTGGGAGCGGAGGACTACGAGCAGTACTTC. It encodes CASSLGAEDYEQYF.

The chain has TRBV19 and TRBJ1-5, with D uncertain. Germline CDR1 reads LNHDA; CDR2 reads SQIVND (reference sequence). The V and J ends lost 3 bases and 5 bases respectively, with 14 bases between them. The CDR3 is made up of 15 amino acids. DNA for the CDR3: TGTGCCAGTAGTATCCTCACCCTATTAGATCAGCCCCAGCATTTT. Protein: CASSILTLLDQPQHF.

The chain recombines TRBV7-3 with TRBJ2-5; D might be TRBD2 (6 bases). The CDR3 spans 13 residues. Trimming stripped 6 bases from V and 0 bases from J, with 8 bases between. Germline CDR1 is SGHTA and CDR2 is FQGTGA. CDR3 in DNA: TGTGCCAGCAGTCGGGACTACCAAGAGACCCAGTACTTC. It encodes CASSRDYQETQYF. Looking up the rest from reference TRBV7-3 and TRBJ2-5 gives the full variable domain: GAGVSQTPSNKVTEKGKYVELRCDPISGHTALYWYRQSLGQGPEFLIYFQGTGAADDSGLPNDRFFAVRPEGSVSTLKIQRTERGDSAVYLCASSRDYQETQYFGPGTRLLVL.

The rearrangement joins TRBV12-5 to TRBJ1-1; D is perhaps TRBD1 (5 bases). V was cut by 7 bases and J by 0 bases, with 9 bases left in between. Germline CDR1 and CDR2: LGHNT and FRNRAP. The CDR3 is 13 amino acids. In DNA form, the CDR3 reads TGTGCTAGTGTTGCAGGGCTGAACACTGAAGCTTTCTTT. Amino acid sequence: CASVAGLNTEAFF.

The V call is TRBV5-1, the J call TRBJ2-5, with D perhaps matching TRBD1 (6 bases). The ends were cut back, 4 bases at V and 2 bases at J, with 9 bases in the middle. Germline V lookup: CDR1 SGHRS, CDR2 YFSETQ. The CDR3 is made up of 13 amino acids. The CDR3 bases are TGCGCCAGCAGCACCGGACAGCAAGAGACCCAGTACTTC. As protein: CASSTGQQETQYF.

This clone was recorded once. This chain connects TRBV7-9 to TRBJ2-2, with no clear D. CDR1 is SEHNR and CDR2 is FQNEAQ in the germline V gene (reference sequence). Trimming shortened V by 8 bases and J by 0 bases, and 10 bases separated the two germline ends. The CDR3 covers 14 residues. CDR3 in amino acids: CASSGLANTGELFF. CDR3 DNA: TGTGCCAGCTCCGGTCTGGCGAACACCGGGGAGCTGTTTTTT.

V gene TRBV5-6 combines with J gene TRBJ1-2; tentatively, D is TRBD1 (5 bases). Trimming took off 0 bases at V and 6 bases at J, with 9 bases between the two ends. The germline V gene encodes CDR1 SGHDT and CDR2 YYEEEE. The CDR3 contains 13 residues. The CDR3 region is CASSLGGRDGYTF. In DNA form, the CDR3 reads TGTGCCAGCAGCTTGGGGGGCCGGGATGGCTACACCTTC.

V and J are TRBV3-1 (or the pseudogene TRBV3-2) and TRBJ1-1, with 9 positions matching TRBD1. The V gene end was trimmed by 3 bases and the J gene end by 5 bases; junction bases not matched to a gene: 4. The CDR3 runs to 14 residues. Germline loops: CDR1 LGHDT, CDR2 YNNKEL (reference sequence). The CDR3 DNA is TGTGCCAGCAGCCAGGGACAGGGTCGGACTGAAGCTTTCTTT. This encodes CASSQGQGRTEAFF.

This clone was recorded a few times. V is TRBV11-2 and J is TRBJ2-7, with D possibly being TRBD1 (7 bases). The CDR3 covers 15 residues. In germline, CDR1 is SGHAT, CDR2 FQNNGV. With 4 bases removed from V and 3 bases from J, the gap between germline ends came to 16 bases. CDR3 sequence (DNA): TGTGCCAGCAGCTCAGACTTGCAGGGGGGCTACGAGCAGTACTTC. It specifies CASSSDLQGGYEQYF. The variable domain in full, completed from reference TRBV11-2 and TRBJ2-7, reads EAGVAQSPRYKIIEKRQSVAFWCNPISGHATLYWYQQILGQGPKLLIQFQNNGVVDDSQLPKDRFSAERLKGVDSTLKIQPAKLEDSAVYLCASSSDLQGGYEQYFGPGTRLTVT.

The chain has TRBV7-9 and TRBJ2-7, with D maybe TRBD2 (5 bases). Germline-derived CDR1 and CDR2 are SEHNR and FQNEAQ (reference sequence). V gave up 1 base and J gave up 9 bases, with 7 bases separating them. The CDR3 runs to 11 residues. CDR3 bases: TGTGCCAGCAGCTTAGGAGGGCGGCAGTACTTC. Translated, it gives CASSLGGRQYF. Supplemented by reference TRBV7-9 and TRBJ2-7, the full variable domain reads DTGVSQNPRHKITKRGQNVTFRCDPISEHNRLYWYRQTLGQGPEFLTYFQNEAQLEKSRLLSDRFSAERPKGSFSTLEIQRTEQGDSAMYLCASSLGGRQYFGPGTRLTVT.

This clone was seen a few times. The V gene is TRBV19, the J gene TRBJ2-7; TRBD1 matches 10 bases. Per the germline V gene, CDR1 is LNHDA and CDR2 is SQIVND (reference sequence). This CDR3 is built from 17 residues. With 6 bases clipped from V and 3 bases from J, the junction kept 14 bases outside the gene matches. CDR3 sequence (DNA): TGTGCCAGTAGCACGAACCCCGGGGACAGGGGCGACTACGAGCAGTACTTC. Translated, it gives CASSTNPGDRGDYEQYF.

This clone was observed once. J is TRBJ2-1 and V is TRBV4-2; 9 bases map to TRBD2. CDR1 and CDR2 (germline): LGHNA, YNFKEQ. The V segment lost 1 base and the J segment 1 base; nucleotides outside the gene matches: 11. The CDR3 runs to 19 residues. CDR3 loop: CASSQVVSGGLGSYNEQFF. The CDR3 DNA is TGTGCCAGCAGCCAAGTTGTTAGCGGGGGCTTAGGATCCTACAATGAGCAGTTCTTC.

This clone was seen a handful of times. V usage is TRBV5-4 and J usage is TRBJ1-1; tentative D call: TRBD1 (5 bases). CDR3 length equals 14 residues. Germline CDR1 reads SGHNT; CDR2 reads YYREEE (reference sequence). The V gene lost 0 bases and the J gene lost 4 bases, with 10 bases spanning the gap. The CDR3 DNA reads TGTGCCAGCAGCTTGGAGGGGTCGGGCACTGAAGCTTTCTTT. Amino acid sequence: CASSLEGSGTEAFF. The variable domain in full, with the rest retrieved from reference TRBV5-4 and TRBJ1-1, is ETGVTQSPTHLIKTRGQQVTLRCSSQSGHNTVSWYQQALGQGPQFIFQYYREEENGRGNFPPRFSGLQFPNYSSELNVNALELDDSALYLCASSLEGSGTEAFFGQGTRLTVV.

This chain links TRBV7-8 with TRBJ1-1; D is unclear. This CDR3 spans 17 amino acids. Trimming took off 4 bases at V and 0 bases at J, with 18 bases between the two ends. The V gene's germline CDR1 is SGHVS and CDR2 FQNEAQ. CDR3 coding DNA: TGTGCCAGCAGCTCAGTCGGCAGCGCACCATTGAACACTGAAGCTTTCTTT. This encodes CASSSVGSAPLNTEAFF.

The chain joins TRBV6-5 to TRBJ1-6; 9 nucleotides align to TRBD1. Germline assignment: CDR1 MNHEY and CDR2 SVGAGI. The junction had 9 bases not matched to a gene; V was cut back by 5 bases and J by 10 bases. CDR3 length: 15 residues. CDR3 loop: CASSPGTGPYSPLHF. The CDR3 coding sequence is TGTGCCAGCAGTCCAGGGACAGGGCCCTACTCACCCCTCCACTTT.

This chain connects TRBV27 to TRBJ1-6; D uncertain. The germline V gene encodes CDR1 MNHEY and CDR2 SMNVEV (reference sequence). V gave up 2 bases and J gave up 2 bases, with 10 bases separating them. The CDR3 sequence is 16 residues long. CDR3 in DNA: TGTGCCAGCAGTTTAACGGAGAACCCCTATAATTCACCCCTCCACTTT. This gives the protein CASSLTENPYNSPLHF.

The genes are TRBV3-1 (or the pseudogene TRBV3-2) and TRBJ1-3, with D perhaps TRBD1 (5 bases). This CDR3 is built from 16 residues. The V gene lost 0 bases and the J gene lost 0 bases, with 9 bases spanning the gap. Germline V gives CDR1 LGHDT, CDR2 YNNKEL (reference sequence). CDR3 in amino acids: CASSQDRVLSGNTIYF. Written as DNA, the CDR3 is TGTGCCAGCAGCCAAGACAGGGTCCTCTCTGGAAACACCATATATTTT.

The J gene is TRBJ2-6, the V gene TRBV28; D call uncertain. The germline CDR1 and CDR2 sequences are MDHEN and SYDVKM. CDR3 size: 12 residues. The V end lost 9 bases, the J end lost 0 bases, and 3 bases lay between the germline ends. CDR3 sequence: CASHSGANVLTF. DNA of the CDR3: TGTGCCAGTCACTCTGGGGCCAACGTCCTGACTTTC.

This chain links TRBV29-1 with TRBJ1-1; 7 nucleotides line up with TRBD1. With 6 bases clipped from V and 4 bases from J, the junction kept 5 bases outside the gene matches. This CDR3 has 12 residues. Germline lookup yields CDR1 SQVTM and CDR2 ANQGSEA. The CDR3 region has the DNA TGCAGCGTGGATTCAGGGGGCACTGAAGCTTTCTTT. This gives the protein CSVDSGGTEAFF.

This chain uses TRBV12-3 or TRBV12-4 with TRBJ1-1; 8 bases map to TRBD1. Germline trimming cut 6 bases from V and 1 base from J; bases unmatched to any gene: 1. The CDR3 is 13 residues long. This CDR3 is CASRGQANTEAFF. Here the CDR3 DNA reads TGTGCCAGCAGGGGACAGGCGAACACTGAAGCTTTCTTT.